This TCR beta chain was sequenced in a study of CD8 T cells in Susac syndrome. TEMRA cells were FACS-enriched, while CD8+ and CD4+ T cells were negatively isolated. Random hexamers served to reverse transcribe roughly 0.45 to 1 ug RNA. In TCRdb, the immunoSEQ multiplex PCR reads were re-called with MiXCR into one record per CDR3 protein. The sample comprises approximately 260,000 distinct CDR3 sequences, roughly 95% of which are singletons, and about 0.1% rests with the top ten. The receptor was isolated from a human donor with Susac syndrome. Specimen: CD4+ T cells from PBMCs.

In DNA, the CDR3 is TGCAGTGCTAGTTTTCAGGGAAATGGCTACACCTTC. The encoded protein is CSASFQGNGYTF. The chain recombines TRBV20-1 with TRBJ1-2; D perhaps matches TRBD1 (5 bases). Looked up from germline, CDR1 is DFQATT and CDR2 is SNEGSKA (reference sequence). The CDR3 is made up of 12 amino acids. The V end lost 3 bases, the J end lost 6 bases, and 11 bases lay between the germline ends.